This passage covers 30 T cell receptor beta chains from one sample sequenced in a study of regulatory T cells in long-lasting Graves disease. Arm-PCR of CDR3 regions and iRepertoire HTBI primers were used to build TCR beta libraries. In TCRdb, the multiplex PCR reads were re-called with MiXCR into one record per CDR3 protein. The sample includes 360,000 or so distinct CDR3 sequences, roughly 25% of them seen just once. The time point denotes: persistent/refractory GD, antithyroid drugs over 5 years with positive TRAb. PBMC RNA served as the TCR library source. Source: peripheral blood mononuclear cells (PBMCs), taken when the disease was refractory, from a patient treated with antithyroid drugs. These receptors came from a woman aged 40 to 50 with Graves disease.

This clonotype was seen ten or more times. The chain links TRBV29-1 to TRBJ2-7; D could derive from TRBD1 or TRBD2 (6 bases each). Germline assignment: CDR1 SQVTM and CDR2 ANQGSEA. The ends were cut back, 4 bases at V and 7 bases at J, with 20 bases in the middle. The CDR3 runs to 14 residues. CDR3 sequence: CSVGFRAGQGEQYF. CDR3 DNA: TGCAGCGTTGGGTTTAGGGCGGGACAAGGGGAGCAGTACTTC.

This clonotype occurred a few times. Since the CDR3 does not end with the conserved phenylalanine or tryptophan, this likely comes from a read error. No DNA is shown, since the ends of the CDR3 on it are uncertain; the CDR3 is the one TCRdb lists. The chain links TRBV7-9 to TRBJ1-1; TRBD1 is the table's D call, not checked against the DNA. Germline V gene sequence: CDR1 SEHNR, CDR2 FQNEAQ (reference sequence). The CDR3 comprises 10 residues, both ends counted. The CDR3 reads CATAGGEFGA.

This clonotype was picked up a small number of times. This chain links TRBV19 with TRBJ1-2; 9 bases map to TRBD1. The trim removed 8 bases at V and 9 bases at J, leaving 10 bases unmatched. CDR1 is LNHDA, CDR2 SQIVND, per germline (reference sequence). The CDR3 runs 13 residues. The CDR3 is CASAPDRGESYTF. For the CDR3, the DNA is TGTGCCAGTGCCCCGGACAGGGGTGAAAGCTACACCTTC.

The V call is TRBV3-1, the J call TRBJ2-1; D unclear. V was shortened by 5 bases and J by 4 bases, with 3 bases between the two germline ends. Germline values: CDR1 LGHDT, CDR2 YNNKEL (reference sequence). CDR3 size: 11 residues. In DNA, the CDR3 is TGTGCCAGCAGCAATTACAATGAGCAGTTCTTC. Its protein product is CASSNYNEQFF.

The chain has TRBV28 and TRBJ2-1, with D perhaps matching TRBD2 (6 bases). Between the trimmed V and J ends, which lost 4 bases and 3 bases, there was a span of 19 bases. The V gene's germline CDR1 is MDHEN and CDR2 SYDVKM. The CDR3 is 17 amino acids. CDR3 nucleotide sequence: TGTGCCAGCAGTTCGACTCGGGAGAGGATAGGCTACAATGAGCAGTTCTTC. This gives the protein CASSSTRERIGYNEQFF.

A word on this clonotype: As the CDR3 is not closed by the conserved phenylalanine or tryptophan, this likely results from a read error. The gene calls are TRBV28 and TRBJ2-2; no definite D call. Germline CDR1 MDHEN, CDR2 SYDVKM. This CDR3 has 13 residues. V was trimmed by 3 bases and J by 4 bases, leaving 6 bases between them. The CDR3 is CASSFPVTGELFL. The CDR3 DNA follows: TGTGCCAGCAGTTTTCCCGTCACCGGGGAGCTGTTTTTG.

This clonotype was detected only a few times. Given the absence of the conserved phenylalanine or tryptophan at the CDR3 end, a read error is likely. The chain couples TRBV7-9 to TRBJ2-7; D not resolved. Germline CDR1 reads SEHNR; CDR2 reads FQNEAQ (reference sequence). This CDR3 has 11 amino acids. V was pared by 3 bases and J by 6 bases, with 6 bases between. CDR3 bases: TGTGCCAGCAGCTTTAGTAGCGAGCAGTACCTC. Residues: CASSFSSEQYL.

This clonotype was seen repeatedly, ten times or more. The chain combines TRBV6-2 or TRBV6-3 with TRBJ2-7; 14 bases agree with TRBD2. V lost 6 bases to trimming and J lost 4 bases; unmatched junction nucleotides: 17. Germline lookup yields CDR1 MNHEY and CDR2 SVGEGT. The CDR3 is 19 amino acids. CDR3 sequence: CASSSPTGTSGSVNYEQYF. CDR3 sequence (DNA): TGTGCCAGCAGCTCGCCGACCGGGACTAGCGGGAGTGTGAATTACGAGCAGTACTTC.

V and J are TRBV7-9 and TRBJ2-2, with D possibly TRBD1 on 5 matching bases. Trimming took 1 base from V and 5 from J, leaving 11 bases between them. The CDR3 has 15 amino acids. The germline CDR1 and CDR2 sequences are SEHNR and FQNEAQ (reference sequence). CDR3 in DNA: TGTGCCAGCAGCTTAGAGGGGATGAGAACCGGGGAGCTGTTTTTT. Translation: CASSLEGMRTGELFF.

The chain joins TRBV6-5 to TRBJ2-7; no definite D call. The V end lost 2 bases, the J end lost 1 base, and 12 bases lay between the germline ends. The CDR3 runs to 15 residues. The germline V gene has CDR1 MNHEY and CDR2 SVGAGI. As DNA, the CDR3 is TGTGCCAGCAGTTACAGGCGGCTAGGGTCCTACGAGCAGTACTTC. This gives the protein CASSYRRLGSYEQYF.

This clonotype was counted only a few times. V usage is TRBV2 and J usage is TRBJ1-1; D might be TRBD1 (5 bases). The CDR3 is 14 amino acids. Trimming took off 6 bases at V and 10 bases at J, with 21 bases between the two ends. Germline assignment: CDR1 SNHLY and CDR2 FYNNEI. The CDR3 region is CASSQDGADNRAFF. The CDR3 DNA sequence: TGTGCCAGCAGCCAAGATGGGGCGGACAACAGAGCTTTCTTT.

This clonotype was observed a few times. J is TRBJ2-7 and V is TRBV19; D is perhaps TRBD1 (5 bases). CDR1 and CDR2 from the germline V gene are LNHDA and SQIVND (reference sequence). V was pared by 2 bases and J by 0 bases, with 8 bases between. The CDR3 spans 14 residues. In DNA, the CDR3 is TGTGCCAGTAGTATACAGGGTCTCTCCTACGAGCAGTACTTC. It codes for CASSIQGLSYEQYF.

Many counts were recorded for this clonotype. This chain uses TRBV2 with TRBJ1-1; 7 bases are a match to TRBD1. The V gene's germline CDR1 is SNHLY and CDR2 FYNNEI. Losses at the gene ends were 6 bases for V and 2 bases for J; bases not matched to a gene: 9. The CDR3 covers 15 residues. The CDR3 is CASSLGQKYNTEAFF. The CDR3 DNA is TGTGCCAGCAGCCTGGGACAGAAATACAACACTGAAGCTTTCTTT.

Comment on this clonotype: A clone one base away is much larger, so this may be a read error. This chain links TRBV15 with TRBJ1-5; D gene uncertain. The V and J ends lost 7 bases and 5 bases respectively, with 15 bases between them. The CDR3 loop spans 14 amino acids. CDR1 is LNHNV and CDR2 is YYDKDF in the germline V gene (reference sequence). Here the CDR3 DNA reads TGTGCCACCACCGACCCTAACGGCGATCAGCCCCAGCATTTT. Translation gives CATTDPNGDQPQHF.

This clonotype has only one observation. The rearrangement links TRBV18 to TRBJ1-1; D is possibly TRBD1 (6 bases). Germline assignment: CDR1 KGHSH and CDR2 LQKENI. The CDR3 totals 15 residues. Trimming took off 3 bases at V and 0 bases at J, with 11 bases between the two ends. CDR3 residues: CASSPSAGVNTEAFF. Written as DNA, the CDR3 is TGTGCCAGCTCACCCTCGGCAGGGGTGAACACTGAAGCTTTCTTT.

This clonotype was seen a handful of times. The rearrangement joins TRBV28 to TRBJ1-6; the D gene is possibly TRBD1 (6 bases). V gave up 8 bases and J gave up 7 bases, with 27 bases separating them. Germline CDR1 reads MDHEN; CDR2 reads SYDVKM. There are 18 residues in the CDR3. The CDR3 sequence: CASLILLGAGLLNSPLHF. The CDR3 DNA reads as TGTGCCAGCCTCATTTTGTTGGGGGCTGGTCTTTTAAATTCACCCCTCCACTTT.

There are many counts of this clonotype. V is TRBV2 and J is TRBJ2-7, with D unclear. Germline loops: CDR1 SNHLY, CDR2 FYNNEI. The CDR3 extends over 10 amino acids. Trimming shortened V by 7 bases and J by 4 bases, and 5 bases separated the two germline ends. The CDR3 DNA sequence: TGTGCCAGCATGAGGTACGAGCAGTACTTC. Its translation is CASMRYEQYF.

V is TRBV9 and J is TRBJ2-3; D is undetermined. V was clipped by 4 bases and J by 1 base, with 13 bases between them. CDR3 length equals 15 residues. Germline assignment: CDR1 SGDLS and CDR2 YYNGEE. The CDR3: CASSTRFSGTDTQYF. Written as DNA, the CDR3 is TGTGCCAGCAGCACCAGGTTTTCGGGCACAGATACGCAGTATTTT.

Worth noting for this clonotype: Being one base from a much bigger clone, this may be a read error. The rearrangement links TRBV28 to TRBJ1-5; 7 nucleotides line up with TRBD1. The CDR3 extends over 16 amino acids. CDR1 and CDR2 from the germline V gene are MDHEN and SYDVKM. V shed 7 bases, J shed 6 bases, and the junction held 15 bases outside the gene matches. The DNA of the CDR3 is TGTGCCAGCAATCCACTCCCAGGGGGGGGAGGTCAGCCCCAGCATTTT. It is translated as CASNPLPGGGGQPQHF. Using reference TRBV28 and TRBJ1-5 for the parts outside the CDR3, the full variable domain is DVKVTQSSRYLVKRTGEKVFLECVQDMDHENMFWYRQDPGLGLRLIYFSYDVKMKEKGDIPEGYSVSREKKERFSLILESASTNQTSMYLCASNPLPGGGGQPQHFGDGTRLSIL.

The chain employs TRBV7-2 and TRBJ2-1; 7 nucleotides line up with TRBD1. The CDR3 covers 16 residues. CDR1 SGHTA and CDR2 FQGNSA come from the germline V gene. V shed 5 bases, J shed 5 bases, and the junction held 12 bases outside the gene matches. The CDR3 nucleotides are TGTGCCAGCAGCACACGACCACCACAGGGGAACAATGAGCAGTTCTTC. Protein product: CASSTRPPQGNNEQFF.

This clonotype was counted between two and nine times. The chain recombines TRBV3-1 with TRBJ1-1, with D unclear. Deletions cut 3 bases from V and 0 bases from J, with 11 bases between. The CDR3 is 15 residues long. Germline CDR1 is LGHDT and CDR2 is YNNKEL (reference sequence). DNA for the CDR3: TGTGCCAGCAGCCAGCAGACTGCCCTGAACACTGAAGCTTTCTTT. It translates to CASSQQTALNTEAFF. Using reference TRBV3-1 and TRBJ1-1 for the parts outside the CDR3, the full variable domain is DTAVSQTPKYLVTQMGNDKSIKCEQNLGHDTMYWYKQDSKKFLKIMFSYNNKELIINETVPNRFSPKSPDKAHLNLHINSLELGDSAVYFCASSQQTALNTEAFFGQGTRLTVV.

This clonotype was seen a few times. The chain is built from TRBV6-2 or TRBV6-3 and TRBJ2-7; D is unclear. Germline CDR1 reads MNHEY; CDR2 reads SVGEGT. This CDR3 has 10 amino acids. V gave up 5 bases and J gave up 10 bases, with 9 bases separating them. The DNA for the CDR3 is TGTGCCAGCAGTGAATGCCCCCAGTACTTC. This sequence encodes CASSECPQYF.

V is TRBV6-1 and J is TRBJ2-5; 8 bases fit TRBD2. CDR1 and CDR2 (germline): MNHNS, SASEGT. The CDR3 consists of 18 residues. V dropped 5 bases and J dropped 4; count of bases not matched to a gene: 18. Here the CDR3 reads CASSKAGGPLRGGETQYF. In nucleotides, the CDR3 is TGTGCCAGCAGTAAGGCGGGAGGCCCCCTACGGGGTGGAGAGACCCAGTACTTC.

This clonotype was found many times. The chain uses TRBV20-1 and TRBJ2-5; unclear D gene. CDR1 and CDR2 (germline): DFQATT, SNEGSKA (reference sequence). This CDR3 contains 10 residues. The ends were cut back, 6 bases at V and 5 bases at J, with 7 bases in the middle. The CDR3: CSASVETQYF. In nucleotides, the CDR3 is TGCAGTGCCAGTGTCGAGACCCAGTACTTC.

This clonotype showed up many times. The chain recombines TRBV20-1 with TRBJ2-7; 7 positions match TRBD2. J lost 6 bases, V lost 5 bases, and 10 bases had no gene match. Per germline, CDR1 DFQATT and CDR2 SNEGSKA (reference sequence). This CDR3 is 13 amino acids long. Here the CDR3 DNA reads TGCAGTGCTGGGGAAGGGAGGGCCACCGAGCAGTACTTC. It specifies CSAGEGRATEQYF.

This clonotype was detected ten times or more. The chain employs TRBV28 and TRBJ1-1; D ambiguous. The V and J ends lost 3 bases and 5 bases respectively, with 4 bases between them. The length of the CDR3 is 11 residues. Per the germline V gene, CDR1 is MDHEN and CDR2 is SYDVKM. CDR3 nucleotides: TGTGCCAGCAGTTTGCGTACTGAAGCTTTCTTT. Protein sequence: CASSLRTEAFF.

The rearrangement links TRBV24-1 to TRBJ1-1; TRBD1 aligns across 7 bases. The CDR3 runs 14 residues. With 2 bases clipped from V and 7 bases from J, the junction kept 6 bases outside the gene matches. The V gene's germline CDR1 is KGHDR and CDR2 SFDVKD. Written as DNA, the CDR3 is TGTGCCACCAGTGATTCTATCCGACAGGGTGAAGCTTTCTTT. As protein: CATSDSIRQGEAFF.

This clonotype occurred a few times. The V gene is TRBV6-1, the J gene TRBJ1-3; possibly TRBD1 for D (6 bases). CDR1 and CDR2 from the germline V gene are MNHNS and SASEGT. V gave up 6 bases and J gave up 2 bases, with 14 bases separating them. There are 15 residues in the CDR3. CDR3 sequence: CASSLGQPTGNTIYF. The CDR3 coding sequence is TGTGCCAGCAGCCTAGGACAGCCAACTGGAAACACCATATATTTT.

This clonotype was picked up many times. The CDR3 region has the DNA TGTGCCAGCACCATACGGTACTCCTATAATTCACCCCTCCACTTT. Residues: CASTIRYSYNSPLHF. The V gene is TRBV28, the J gene TRBJ1-6, with D hard to call. V was shortened by 7 bases and J by 0 bases, with 10 bases between the two germline ends. The CDR3 has 15 residues. The germline V gene encodes CDR1 MDHEN and CDR2 SYDVKM. The entire variable domain, with the rest obtained from reference TRBV28 and TRBJ1-6, is as follows: DVKVTQSSRYLVKRTGEKVFLECVQDMDHENMFWYRQDPGLGLRLIYFSYDVKMKEKGDIPEGYSVSREKKERFSLILESASTNQTSMYLCASTIRYSYNSPLHFGNGTRLTVT.

The chain has TRBV27 and TRBJ2-1; maybe TRBD2 (6 bases). The CDR3 extends over 13 amino acids. V lost 5 bases to trimming and J lost 6 bases, with 11 bases between them. The V gene's germline CDR1 is MNHEY and CDR2 SMNVEV (reference sequence). In DNA form, the CDR3 reads TGTGCCAGCAGTCCTAGCGAGATCAATGAGCAGTTCTTC. Its protein product is CASSPSEINEQFF.